These T cell receptor beta chains were read from a single sample in a study of CD8+ T cells in alopecia areata. Clones were sequenced by immunoSEQ multiplex PCR, and TCRdb holds only the in-frame ones, with some missing. The top ten hold more than 0.95% of the sample, which has a few hundred thousand clones, under 80% seen once. This specimen was CD4+ T cells sorted from blood, taken at week 0. The receptors originated from a human donor with alopecia areata. Each CDR3 is given with its conserved first and last residue. Each record gives: clone size, V gene, D gene, J gene, CDR3 protein, CDR3 DNA. The D gene is left open where the match is weak. Size is stated for part of the rows, as once, few or many counts, or as a class when the clone is expanded.

.	TRBV30	.	TRBJ2-5	CAWSAQETQYF	TGTGCCTGGAGTGCCCAAGAGACCCAGTACTTC
.	TRBV5-4	.	TRBJ2-1	CASSRAGPGNEQFF	TGTGCCAGCAGCAGAGCGGGCCCGGGAAATGAGCAGTTCTTC
.	TRBV5-1	TRBD1	TRBJ2-3	CASSFGQGADTQYF	TGCGCCAGCAGCTTCGGACAGGGCGCAGATACGCAGTATTTT
.	TRBV25-1	.	TRBJ2-5	CASSEAETQYF	TGTGCCAGCAGTGAGGCTGAGACCCAGTACTTC
.	TRBV25-1	.	TRBJ2-2	CASSTTGSGGTGELFF	TGTGCCAGCAGTACTACAGGGTCAGGAGGCACCGGGGAGCTGTTTTTT
.	TRBV2	.	TRBJ1-2	CASSASLGGYTF	TGTGCCAGCAGCGCCAGTCTTGGTGGCTACACCTTC
.	TRBV29-1	.	TRBJ1-1	CSVLQMNTEAFF	TGCAGCGTTTTACAGATGAACACTGAAGCTTTCTTT
few	TRBV7-9	.	TRBJ1-6	CASSLRDINRLHF	TGTGCCAGCAGCCTAAGGGACATAAACCGCCTCCACTTT
.	TRBV4-2	.	TRBJ2-3	CASSPSGGDTQYF	TGTGCCAGCAGCCCATCAGGTGGGGATACGCAGTATTTT
.	TRBV29-1	.	TRBJ2-1	CSVEAGGFEQFF	TGCAGCGTTGAAGCGGGGGGCTTTGAGCAGTTCTTC
few	TRBV27	.	TRBJ1-3	CASSSRGYGNTIYF	TGTGCCAGCAGTAGTAGGGGATACGGAAACACCATATATTTT
.	TRBV30	.	TRBJ1-2	CAWSVQRAGNGYTF	TGTGCCTGGAGTGTACAACGGGCCGGGAATGGCTACACCTTC
.	TRBV7-9	.	TRBJ2-7	CASSLLVWGSSYEQYF	TGTGCCAGCAGCTTACTCGTATGGGGAAGCTCCTACGAGCAGTACTTC
.	TRBV27	TRBD1	TRBJ1-6	CASSKGAGGNSPLHF	TGTGCCAGCAGTAAGGGGGCAGGAGGGAATTCACCCCTCCACTTT
.	TRBV2	TRBD1	TRBJ1-6	CASKDTGGGNSPLHF	TGTGCCAGCAAGGACACAGGGGGGGGTAATTCACCCCTCCACTTT
.	TRBV19	.	TRBJ1-1	CASSIGRGKNAEAFF	TGTGCCAGTAGTATTGGCAGGGGAAAAAACGCTGAAGCTTTCTTT
.	TRBV2	.	TRBJ2-3	CASSGQQPGTDTQYF	TGTGCCAGCAGTGGGCAGCAACCAGGCACAGATACGCAGTATTTT
.	TRBV27	.	TRBJ1-1	CASRSNRATEAFF	TGTGCCAGCAGATCAAATCGAGCCACTGAAGCTTTCTTT
once	TRBV29-1	TRBD1	TRBJ1-4	CSVLGQGLEKLFF	TGCAGCGTATTGGGACAGGGGTTAGAAAAACTGTTTTTT
few	TRBV7-2	.	TRBJ2-5	CASSAWTPRETQYF	TGTGCCAGCAGCGCCTGGACCCCCCGGGAGACCCAGTACTTC
.	TRBV29-1	.	TRBJ1-1	CSARTGNTEAFF	TGCAGCGCTCGTACAGGGAACACTGAAGCTTTCTTT
.	TRBV29-1	TRBD1	TRBJ2-1	CSAPDRTGNNEQFF	TGCAGCGCCCCGGACAGGACTGGAAACAATGAGCAGTTCTTC
.	TRBV19	TRBD1	TRBJ1-1	CASTWTGMNTEAFF	TGTGCCAGTACCTGGACAGGAATGAACACTGAAGCTTTCTTT
.	TRBV7-9	.	TRBJ1-6	CASSRQDSPLHF	TGTGCCAGCAGCAGACAGGATTCACCCCTCCACTTT
.	TRBV29-1	.	TRBJ1-1	CSVDEIPGTWGTEAFF	TGCAGCGTTGACGAAATACCCGGGACATGGGGAACTGAAGCTTTCTTT
.	TRBV6-1	.	TRBJ2-1	CASSDGGANGNEQFF	TGTGCCAGCAGTGATGGTGGGGCTAATGGGAATGAGCAGTTCTTC
few	TRBV14	TRBD2	TRBJ2-3	CASSQGRLARVYF	TGTGCCAGCAGCCAAGGCAGACTAGCTAGGGTGTATTTT
.	TRBV6-5	TRBD1	TRBJ2-1	CASSGTGGYEQFF	TGTGCCAGCAGTGGGACAGGGGGTTATGAGCAGTTCTTC
.	TRBV29-1	TRBD1	TRBJ1-1	CSVADRGNTEAFF	TGCAGCGTTGCAGACAGGGGAAACACTGAAGCTTTCTTT
.	TRBV30	.	TRBJ1-1	CAWRGVTEAFF	TGTGCCTGGAGAGGAGTCACTGAAGCTTTCTTT
.	TRBV29-1	.	TRBJ2-1	CSVTDPEGYNEQFF	TGCAGCGTTACCGACCCGGAGGGGTACAATGAGCAGTTCTTC
.	TRBV29-1	TRBD1	TRBJ1-2	CSSSAQGANYGYTF	TGCAGCTCCTCCGCCCAGGGGGCTAACTATGGCTACACCTTC
few	TRBV29-1	.	TRBJ1-1	CSVGEHTEAFF	TGCAGCGTTGGAGAGCACACTGAAGCTTTCTTT
.	TRBV5-6	TRBD1	TRBJ2-4	CASSTSRGRLGKNIQYF	TGTGCCAGCAGCACCTCCAGGGGGCGTTTGGGCAAAAACATTCAGTACTTC
.	TRBV6-5	.	TRBJ2-5	CASSYSRGRKETQYF	TGTGCCAGCAGTTACTCGCGGGGACGGAAAGAGACCCAGTACTTC
.	TRBV30	.	TRBJ1-2	CAWSVLGGYTF	TGTGCCTGGAGTGTACTGGGAGGCTACACCTTC
.	TRBV9	.	TRBJ1-6	CASSVVPNSPLHF	TGTGCCAGCAGCGTAGTTCCGAATTCACCCCTCCACTTT
few	TRBV7-2	.	TRBJ1-6	CASAQSYNSPLHF	TGTGCCAGCGCGCAATCCTATAATTCACCCCTCCACTTT
.	TRBV11-1	.	TRBJ1-2	CASSLAGDSYGYTF	TGTGCCAGCAGCTTAGCAGGGGATTCCTATGGCTACACCTTC
.	TRBV29-1	.	TRBJ2-3	CSATPDSGSTDTQYF	TGCAGCGCCACACCCGACAGCGGCAGCACAGATACGCAGTATTTT
.	TRBV11-1	.	TRBJ2-5	CASSLGVQETQYF	TGTGCCAGCAGCTTAGGAGTACAAGAGACCCAGTACTTC
few	TRBV29-1	TRBD1	TRBJ2-1	CSATGGLSNEQFF	TGCAGCGCTACAGGGGGCCTCTCCAATGAGCAGTTCTTC
few	TRBV18	.	TRBJ1-1	CASSPVVNTEAFF	TGTGCCAGCTCACCGGTAGTGAACACTGAAGCTTTCTTT
.	TRBV5-1	TRBD1	TRBJ1-6	CASSQQGANNSPLHF	TGCGCCAGCAGCCAACAGGGGGCGAATAATTCACCCCTCCACTTT
.	TRBV7-3	.	TRBJ2-2	CASSFQARSGELFF	TGTGCCAGCAGCTTTCAGGCGCGCAGCGGGGAGCTGTTTTTT
.	TRBV5-1	.	TRBJ2-2	CASSQLLTGATGELFF	TGCGCCAGCAGCCAATTACTGACAGGAGCCACCGGGGAGCTGTTTTTT
.	TRBV29-1	TRBD2	TRBJ2-3	CSVDTSGGRTDTQYF	TGCAGCGTTGACACCAGCGGGGGCCGCACAGATACGCAGTATTTT
.	TRBV2	.	TRBJ2-5	CASSENNQETQYF	TGTGCCAGCAGCGAAAACAACCAAGAGACCCAGTACTTC
.	TRBV19	TRBD1	TRBJ2-7	CASKGTGVYEQYF	TGTGCCAGTAAGGGGACAGGGGTCTACGAGCAGTACTTC
.	TRBV15	TRBD1	TRBJ2-2	CATSKDRGQTGELFF	TGTGCCACCAGCAAAGACAGGGGACAAACCGGGGAGCTGTTTTTT
.	TRBV28	.	TRBJ1-1	CASVPSGRRLDAEAFF	TGTGCCAGCGTCCCTTCGGGGAGGAGATTGGATGCTGAAGCTTTCTTT
once	TRBV30	.	TRBJ1-1	CAWSKPGAYMNTEAFF	TGTGCCTGGAGTAAACCAGGGGCCTACATGAACACTGAAGCTTTCTTT
.	TRBV5-6	TRBD2	TRBJ2-1	CASSLVQRGYNEQFF	TGTGCCAGCAGCTTGGTACAGCGGGGCTACAATGAGCAGTTCTTC
.	TRBV7-9	.	TRBJ1-2	CASSPTDYGYTF	TGTGCCAGCAGCCCCACCGACTATGGCTACACCTTC
.	TRBV10-3	.	TRBJ2-6	CAMASLSGANVLTF	TGTGCCATGGCCAGTCTCTCTGGGGCCAACGTCCTGACTTTC
.	TRBV12-5	.	TRBJ2-5	CASGLGPEGPSYF	TGTGCTAGTGGTTTGGGACCAGAGGGACCCTCCTACTTC
.	TRBV4-2	.	TRBJ1-2	CASSRDQGGGYTF	TGTGCCAGCAGCCGAGATCAGGGCGGTGGCTACACCTTC
.	TRBV29-1	.	TRBJ1-2	CSSQTAGGYTF	TGCAGTAGCCAGACGGCGGGGGGCTACACCTTC